This T cell receptor (beta chain) was identified in a study of technical replicates of blood from a handful of donors. Measured with immunoSEQ multiplex PCR; TCRdb has only the in-frame clones, and not every one. The data hold around 76,000 clones, with about 93% observed a single time. The CDR3 runs 14 residues. Germline V CDR1 and CDR2: KGHSH, LQKENI. V lost 6 bases and J lost 2; bases outside the gene matches: 4. A remark on this clone: Other DNA variants within this sample encode the same CDR3.

Sequenced sample: T cells isolated from PBMCs. The chain recombines TRBV18 with TRBJ1-2; 9 bases align to TRBD1. The receptor was isolated from a human donor in good health. The DNA for the CDR3 is TGTGCCAGCTCCCCTGGACAGGGGAACTATGGCTACACCTTC. Its translation is CASSPGQGNYGYTF.